This TCR beta chain was obtained from a study of CD8 T cells in ankylosing spondylitis. TCRdb re-called the 5' RACE reads with MiXCR, one entry per CDR3 protein. The sample includes about 360,000 distinct CDR3 sequences, 20% to 25% of them seen just once. Regarding the study as a whole: The authors found the disease-linked clones to be CD8+ and relatively rare in peripheral blood.

On this clonotype itself: Its antigen is not known.

The J segment lost 7 bases and the V segment lost 8 bases, leaving 9 bases of the junction unmatched. This CDR3 contains 13 residues. Germline V gene lookup returns CDR1 DFQATT and CDR2 SNEGSKA (reference sequence). The clonotype originates from a male donor with ankylosing spondylitis or in good health (not recorded which). The rearrangement uses TRBV20-1 and TRBJ2-7, with 12 positions matching TRBD1. The specimen sequenced was blood, either unsorted or a sorted T cell fraction (not recorded which). The CDR3, as DNA: TGCAGTATCTACCGGGACAGGGGGCGAGAGCAGTACTTC. Translation gives CSIYRDRGREQYF.